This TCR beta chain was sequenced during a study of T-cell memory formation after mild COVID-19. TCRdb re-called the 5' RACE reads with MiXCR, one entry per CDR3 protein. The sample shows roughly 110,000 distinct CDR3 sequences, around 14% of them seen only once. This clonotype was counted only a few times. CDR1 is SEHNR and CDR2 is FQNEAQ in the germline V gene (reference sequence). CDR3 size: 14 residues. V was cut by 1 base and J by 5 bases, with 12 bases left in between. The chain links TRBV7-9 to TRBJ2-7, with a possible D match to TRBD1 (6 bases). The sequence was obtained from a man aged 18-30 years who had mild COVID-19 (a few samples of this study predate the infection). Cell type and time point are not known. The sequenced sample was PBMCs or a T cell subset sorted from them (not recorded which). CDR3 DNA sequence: TGTGCCAGCAGCTTAGTCAGGGGAATCAACGAGCAGTACTTC. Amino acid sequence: CASSLVRGINEQYF.